Shown below are 22 T cell receptor beta chains from a single sample sequenced in a study of OX40 agonist ivuxolimab in advanced cancers. This table comes from immunoSEQ multiplex PCR, and its TCRdb copy is limited to in-frame clones, with some not included. The sample yields 70,000 to 80,000 clones, just under 95% seen once. Sequencing was performed on CD4+ or CD8+ T cells sorted from blood, taken in a trial of the OX40 agonist ivuxolimab. The source is an adult with an advanced solid tumor such as melanoma, head and neck, liver or kidney cancer.

This chain links TRBV7-6 with TRBJ1-6; a weak D match, TRBD1 (6 bases). Per the germline V gene, CDR1 is SGHVS and CDR2 is FNYEAQ. The CDR3 contains 15 residues. Trimming cost V 1 base and J 7 bases, with 11 bases left between them. CDR3 in amino acids: CASSLEFRGNSPLHF. The CDR3 DNA is TGTGCCAGCAGCTTAGAATTCAGGGGAAATTCACCCCTCCACTTT.

CDR3 DNA: TGTGCCAGCAGCCCCGGGGCAGGGGAGGGCCTCTATGGCTACACCTTC. Translated: CASSPGAGEGLYGYTF. This rearrangement joins TRBV13 to TRBJ1-2, with a tentative D call TRBD1 (6 bases). The length of the CDR3 is 16 residues. Germline loops: CDR1 PRHDT, CDR2 FYEKMQ (reference sequence). V was cut by 5 bases and J by 4 bases, with 20 bases left in between. The variable domain in full, with the rest retrieved from reference TRBV13 and TRBJ1-2, is AAGVIQSPRHLIKEKRETATLKCYPIPRHDTVYWYQQGPGQDPQFLISFYEKMQSDKGSIPDRFSAQQFSDYHSELNMSSLELGDSALYFCASSPGAGEGLYGYTFGSGTRLTVV.

The chain is built from TRBV10-2 and TRBJ1-2; D gene unclear. V was clipped by 7 bases and J by 8 bases, with 20 bases between them. Germline lookup yields CDR1 WSHSY and CDR2 SAAADI. The CDR3 contains 14 residues. In DNA, the CDR3 is TGCGCCAGCACCGAGCCCTTCATCTTCGACGGCTACACCTTC. This translates into CASTEPFIFDGYTF.

The V gene is TRBV4-3, the J gene TRBJ2-1; 12 nucleotides line up with TRBD2. This CDR3 comprises 18 residues. V was pared by 10 bases and J by 6 bases, with 19 bases of the junction left unmatched. CDR1 is LGHNA and CDR2 is YSLEER in the germline V gene. CDR3 nucleotide sequence: TGCGCCATCCACGGACTAGCGGGACGTCGGGAGGGCCCCAATGAGCAGTTCTTC. This gives the protein CAIHGLAGRREGPNEQFF.

Here the CDR3 reads CASSPRTGGTDTQYF. The CDR3 DNA is TGCGCCAGCAGCCCAAGGACAGGGGGCACAGATACGCAGTATTTT. V and J are TRBV4-3 and TRBJ2-3, with 9 bases lining up with TRBD1. Germline V gives CDR1 LGHNA, CDR2 YSLEER. V was pared by 4 bases and J by 1 base, with 3 bases of the junction left unmatched. The CDR3 has 15 residues.

This chain connects TRBV30 to TRBJ2-6; D is perhaps TRBD1 (6 bases). CDR3 length: 18 amino acids. Trimming pared 3 bases from V and 0 bases from J, leaving 18 bases between. The V gene's germline CDR1 is GTSNPN and CDR2 SVGIG (reference sequence). CDR3: CAWSFPGQPNSGANVLTF. Written as DNA, the CDR3 is TGTGCCTGGAGCTTTCCTGGACAGCCAAACTCTGGGGCCAACGTCCTGACTTTC.

The chain links TRBV7-2 to TRBJ2-1, with 9 bases matching TRBD2. The length of the CDR3 is 15 residues. The junction had 7 bases not matched to a gene; V was cut back by 2 bases and J by 8 bases. The V gene's germline CDR1 is SGHTA and CDR2 FQGNSA. The CDR3 spells CASSLTGLAAYEQFF. The DNA for the CDR3 is TGTGCCAGCAGCTTAACGGGACTAGCTGCCTATGAGCAGTTCTTC.

This chain joins TRBV27 and TRBJ1-6; D is unclear. CDR3 length: 15 amino acids. Trimming stripped 0 bases from V and 6 bases from J, with 9 bases between. Looked up from germline, CDR1 is MNHEY and CDR2 is SMNVEV (reference sequence). The DNA of the CDR3 is TGTGCCAGCAGTTTATCAGCCGCGGCTAATTCACCCCTCCACTTT. Protein sequence: CASSLSAAANSPLHF.

The chain joins TRBV5-4 to TRBJ2-2, with D possibly being TRBD2 (5 bases). Trimming removed 1 base at V and 0 bases at J, with 7 bases between. Germline lookup yields CDR1 SGHNT and CDR2 YYREEE (reference sequence). This CDR3 is built from 15 residues. The CDR3 sequence is CASSLTGSNTGELFF. Written as DNA, the CDR3 is TGTGCCAGCAGCTTGACGGGATCGAACACCGGGGAGCTGTTTTTT. Full variable domain (remainder filled in from reference TRBV5-4 and TRBJ2-2): ETGVTQSPTHLIKTRGQQVTLRCSSQSGHNTVSWYQQALGQGPQFIFQYYREEENGRGNFPPRFSGLQFPNYSSELNVNALELDDSALYLCASSLTGSNTGELFFGEGSRLTVL.

The V and J genes are TRBV28 and TRBJ2-2; 11 positions agree with TRBD2. V was clipped by 6 bases and J by 7 bases; unmatched bases: 7. CDR1 is MDHEN and CDR2 is SYDVKM in the germline V gene. The CDR3 extends over 15 amino acids. The CDR3 sequence is CASSPTGLAVGELFF. CDR3 nucleotide sequence: TGTGCCAGCAGCCCCACGGGACTAGCGGTCGGGGAGCTGTTTTTT.

J is TRBJ1-4 and V is TRBV2; D unresolved. The CDR3 is 17 residues long. Per germline, CDR1 SNHLY and CDR2 FYNNEI. The V and J ends lost 7 bases and 1 base respectively, with 19 bases between them. CDR3 amino acids: CASINLRGERTNEKLFF. For the CDR3, the DNA is TGTGCCAGCATAAATCTTCGGGGTGAAAGAACTAATGAAAAACTGTTTTTT.

The rearrangement joins TRBV9 to TRBJ2-4, with D unclear. V lost 5 bases to trimming and J lost 5 bases, with 14 bases between them. CDR1 is SGDLS, CDR2 YYNGEE, per germline. The CDR3 totals 14 residues. CDR3 nucleotide sequence: TGTGCCAGCAGTGAAGGAAGGACCGAAAACATTCAGTACTTC. Residues: CASSEGRTENIQYF.

V and J are TRBV6-5 and TRBJ2-7, with a tentative D call TRBD2 (6 bases). Trimming pared 5 bases from V and 3 bases from J, leaving 11 bases between. The CDR3 has 13 residues. Germline V gene sequence: CDR1 MNHEY, CDR2 SVGAGI. This CDR3 reads CASSLGGLYEQYF. In nucleotides, the CDR3 is TGTGCCAGCAGTCTCGGGGGACTCTACGAGCAGTACTTC.

Here the CDR3 reads CASSVTGGYGYTF. The DNA for the CDR3 is TGTGCCAGCAGCGTCACAGGGGGCTATGGCTACACCTTC. The chain links TRBV7-9 to TRBJ1-2, with 8 bases identical to TRBD1. Germline trimming cut 5 bases from V and 4 bases from J; bases unmatched to any gene: 3. This CDR3 spans 13 amino acids. The germline gives CDR1 SEHNR, CDR2 FQNEAQ (reference sequence).

The rearrangement joins TRBV27 to TRBJ1-2; 7 bases are a match to TRBD1. CDR1 and CDR2 (germline): MNHEY, SMNVEV (reference sequence). The CDR3 consists of 16 residues. The ends lost 0 bases at V and 3 bases at J; junction bases unmatched: 7. CDR3 loop: CASSLSVQGRYYGYTF. DNA of the CDR3: TGTGCCAGCAGTTTATCCGTACAGGGGAGGTACTATGGCTACACCTTC.

This clone was seen once. V and J are TRBV7-2 and TRBJ2-3; no clear D. The CDR3 loop spans 14 amino acids. Germline loops: CDR1 SGHTA, CDR2 FQGNSA. V was trimmed by 5 bases and J by 0 bases, leaving 9 bases between them. CDR3 in amino acids: CASSPITSTDTQYF. In DNA form, the CDR3 reads TGTGCCAGCAGCCCAATAACTAGCACAGATACGCAGTATTTT.

CDR3 sequence: CASSPDGAGWTEAFF. The CDR3 region has the DNA TGCGCCAGCAGCCCCGACGGGGCGGGGTGGACTGAAGCTTTCTTT. The rearrangement uses TRBV4-3 and TRBJ1-1; the D gene is possibly TRBD1 (5 bases). Trimming left V 4 bases short and J 5 bases short, with 17 bases between. The CDR3 is made up of 15 amino acids. The germline V gene has CDR1 LGHNA and CDR2 YSLEER.

The chain has TRBV7-6 and TRBJ2-1; 8 bases map to TRBD2. V was pared by 5 bases and J by 9 bases, with 12 bases of the junction left unmatched. CDR3 length: 15 amino acids. CDR1 is SGHVS, CDR2 FNYEAQ, per germline. CDR3 nucleotides: TGTGCCAGCAGCCGAGCGGGCCAGCGGGAGAGTGAGCAGTTCTTC. It codes for CASSRAGQRESEQFF. Looking up the rest from reference TRBV7-6 and TRBJ2-1 gives the full variable domain: GAGVSQSPRYKVTKRGQDVALRCDPISGHVSLYWYRQALGQGPEFLTYFNYEAQQDKSGLPNDRFSAERPEGSISTLTIQRTEQRDSAMYRCASSRAGQRESEQFFGPGTRLTVL.

The V and J genes are TRBV14 and TRBJ1-1; 8 bases fit TRBD1. J was trimmed by 10 bases and V by 1 base; bases with no gene match: 2. This CDR3 region has 12 residues. Germline loops: CDR1 SGHDN, CDR2 FVKESK. DNA of the CDR3: TGTGCCAGCAGCCAAGGGGGACAGGTAGCTTTCTTT. Encoded protein: CASSQGGQVAFF.

This rearrangement joins TRBV9 to TRBJ1-3; TRBD1 is a possible D gene (6 bases). CDR1 and CDR2 from the germline V gene are SGDLS and YYNGEE. The CDR3 runs to 15 residues. Deletions cut 0 bases from V and 4 bases from J, with 11 bases between. The CDR3 protein is CASSVAGAQGNTIYF. The CDR3 DNA reads TGTGCCAGCAGCGTAGCAGGGGCGCAGGGAAACACCATATATTTT.

This sequence joins TRBV18 and TRBJ2-7, with D possibly being TRBD2 (5 bases). Germline V lookup: CDR1 KGHSH, CDR2 LQKENI. The V end lost 2 bases, the J end lost 0 bases, and 17 bases lay between the germline ends. The CDR3 extends over 17 amino acids. Here the CDR3 DNA reads TGTGCCAGCTCACCAATAGAGGGCGCGCGTCCCTCCTACGAGCAGTACTTC. Protein product: CASSPIEGARPSYEQYF.

V and J are TRBV28 and TRBJ2-7; unclear D gene. Germline V gene sequence: CDR1 MDHEN, CDR2 SYDVKM. The CDR3 runs to 13 residues. Trimming removed 1 base from V and 2 bases from J, with 6 bases in between. CDR3 in DNA: TGTGCCAGCAGTTTATTTCAGGCCTACGAGCAGTACTTC. It encodes CASSLFQAYEQYF.